This record concerns one T cell receptor (beta chain) sequence. As yet, its antigen is unknown. This was the immunoSEQ version 4 assay in survey mode. Each sample used up to 1 ug genomic DNA diluted to roughly 10 ng/uL. TCRdb's table, derived via immunoSEQ multiplex PCR, lists solely in-frame clones and lacks some. The sample records roughly 41,000 clones, 65% to 85% being singletons. From germline, CDR1 is MDHEN and CDR2 SYDVKM. Trimming removed 6 bases from V and 4 bases from J; junction bases left unmatched: 13. The CDR3 loop spans 16 amino acids. The entry originates in a study of persistence of HIV-infected CD4 T cells. Cells were stimulated with CMV-infected fibroblast lysates at 8 to 10 ug/mL. Memory cells lacking CD40L and CD69 with high CD45RO were sorted. Notes on the study in general: CMV- and Gag-responding cells had lower TCRbeta richness than CD3/CD28-responding cells.

The V call is TRBV28, the J call TRBJ2-3, with 7 bases identical to TRBD1. This receptor was obtained from an adult man with HIV who was CMV-seropositive. The material was CD4+ T cells sorted from PBMCs after roughly 18-hour stimulation, obtained from a patient who received antiretroviral therapy. This chain's CDR3 is CASRPGTANSPDTQYF. In DNA form, the CDR3 reads TGTGCCAGCAGACCTGGGACAGCCAATTCCCCAGATACGCAGTATTTT.